This T cell receptor beta chain was sequenced during a study of molecular identifiers for immune sequencing clone quantification. TCRdb called the PCR reads again in MiXCR, with one record for every CDR3 protein. Among about 500,000 distinct CDR3 sequences listed, around 21% were seen once. This clonotype was counted only a few times. The CDR3 spans 13 residues. The ends were cut back, 5 bases at V and 0 bases at J, with 8 bases in the middle. Looked up from germline, CDR1 is DFQATT and CDR2 is SNEGSKA (reference sequence). This sequence originates from a human donor in good health. Some libraries in this study had Jurkat cell RNA spiked in. The chain recombines TRBV20-1 with TRBJ1-3; D remains ambiguous. Sequencing was done on a sample of naive CD8+ T cells from blood, with Jurkat cell RNA spiked in. The subset was: FACS-sorted CD8+CD4-CCR7+CD45RA+ naive T cells. The CDR3 region is CSAFPISGNTIYF. The CDR3, as DNA: TGCAGTGCTTTTCCGATCTCTGGAAACACCATATATTTT.